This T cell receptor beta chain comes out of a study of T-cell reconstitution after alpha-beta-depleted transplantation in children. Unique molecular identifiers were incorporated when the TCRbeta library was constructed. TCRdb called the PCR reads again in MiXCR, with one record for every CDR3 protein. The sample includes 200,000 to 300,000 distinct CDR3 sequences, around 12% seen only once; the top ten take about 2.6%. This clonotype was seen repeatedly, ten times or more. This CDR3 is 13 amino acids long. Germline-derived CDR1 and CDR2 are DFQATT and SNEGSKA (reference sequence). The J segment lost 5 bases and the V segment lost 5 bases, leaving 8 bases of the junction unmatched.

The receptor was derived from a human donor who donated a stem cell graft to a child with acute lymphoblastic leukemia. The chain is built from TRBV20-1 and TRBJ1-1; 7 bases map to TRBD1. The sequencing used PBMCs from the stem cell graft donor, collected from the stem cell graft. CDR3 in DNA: TGCAGTGCTTACCCGACAGGGAGGACTGAAGCTTTCTTT. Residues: CSAYPTGRTEAFF.